This T cell receptor beta chain was captured in a study of CD8+ T cells in alopecia areata (dated by TCRdb to about 2018). Regarding the study in general: Skin from C3H/HeJ donors with spontaneous alopecia (6-12 months old) was grafted onto female C3H/HeJ recipients that were roughly 7-11 weeks old. The study used high-throughput TCRbeta sequencing to examine T cell clonal expansion in alopecia areata, in both the C3H/HeJ mouse model and human patients. Scalp tissue and sorted CD4+ and CD8+ peripheral blood T cells from patchy and totalis/universalis alopecia areata patients and from healthy controls were covered by human TCRbeta sequencing. Scalp clonality was compared among normal scalp (n=4), patchy alopecia areata scalp (n=8), and alopecia totalis/universalis scalp (n=8). RNA was extracted with the PAXgene miRNA kit for fixed scalp, the miRNeasy kit for PBMCs, and the RNeasy kit for mouse skin. immunoSEQ multiplex PCR using 35 Vbeta forward primers and 13 Jbeta reverse primers was used to amplify TCRbeta CDR3 regions.

The study at large found these results: Compared with normal scalp, lesional scalp, particularly in alopecia totalis/universalis, had higher clonality and more expanded CD8+ clones, which suggests antigenic drive. Scalp TCR repertoire analysis is complicated because resident alphabeta T cells in normal human skin are also sequenced, whereas mouse skin is dominated by gammadelta T cells. Shared TCR sequences between patients were less evident than in mice, which may be partly attributable to HLA diversity in the patient population.

This clone was counted between two and nine times. What antigen it recognizes has not been identified. Because this receptor comes from a mouse, its gene names and germline sequences follow the mouse reference. The DNA ends 4 residues before the CDR3 does, and the rest of the CDR3 is filled in from the germline J gene. Other DNA sequences in this specimen translate into the identical CDR3. Cells from pooled mouse cutaneous lymph nodes were stained for CD4, CD8alpha, NKG2D, NKG2ACE and other markers and then sorted on a BD Influx. Library construction relied on the immunoSEQ multiplex PCR assay. RNA was extracted from all samples and reverse transcribed into cDNA as template for TCR sequencing. SuperScript III was used for first-strand cDNA synthesis, primed with a 2:1 mix of oligo-dT and random hexamers. A synthetic immune receptor repertoire was used to gauge amplification bias, and whatever bias remained was removed computationally. Sequencing of the libraries was done on Illumina HiSeq with 60 bp reads that cover the CDR3, reading from J toward V. The original methods were these. Raw reads were preprocessed for error removal, and CDR3 was defined according to IMGT conventions as running from the conserved cysteine to phenylalanine. Clonality was computed by normalizing Shannon entropy by log2 of the number of productive unique TCRs and subtracting the result from 1. Scalp TCRbeta sequences were cross-referenced with sorted blood CD4 and CD8 repertoires so that the CD4 or CD8 identity of scalp clones could be inferred. In TCRdb, the immuneACCESS table is reduced to in-frame sequences with V and J assigned. These tables do not hold every clone; where another copy was compared, an unresolved V gene accounts for under half, and the others remain unexplained. V and J calls plus clone size are reproduced from that table; the DNA served to infer D and trimming. In this sample the table shows approximately 280,000 clones, and no singletons are among them. The ten largest clones capture 1.2% of the sample.

For CDR1 and CDR2, the germline V gene lists NSHNY and SYGAGN. From its cysteine to its phenylalanine, the CDR3 spans 14 amino acids. Sequencing covers 30 bases of the CDR3, shown here with the frame starting at base 1. The TCR was taken from a C3H/HeJ mouse with alopecia areata. The MHC haplotype carried by mice of this strain is H2-k. The sequencing sample was made of CD4+ T cells sorted from a lymph node. The receptor chain draws on TRBV13-1 and TRBJ2-5, with TRBD2 matching 11 junction bases. CDR3 DNA (partial): TGTGCCAGCAGTTGGACTGGGGGGCGAGAC. Its product reads: CASSWTGGRD. In full, the CDR3 reads CASSWTGGRDTQYF.